A selection of T cell receptor beta chains follows, all from one sample in a study of cytomegalovirus exposure and HLA in healthy donors. TCRdb's table, derived via immunoSEQ multiplex PCR, lists solely in-frame clones and lacks some. The table includes under 200,000 clones, over 70% detected once. The specimen sequenced was PBMCs. Receptors originate from a woman in her 40s in good health and CMV-seropositive. Both conserved end residues are trimmed from each CDR3. D genes are given only for firm matches.

v_call d_call cdr3_aa
TRBV7-7 NA ASRGGEGSNQPQH
TRBV7-6 NA ASSARQGNTIY
TRBV5-5 TRBD1 ASSLQGAFGYT
TRBV15 NA ATSRDRVNTEAF
TRBV19 NA ASSIEQGNQPQH
TRBV15 TRBD1 ATSRDLTETGWTGANVLT
TRBV5-6 NA ASSWEFRGSSSYEQY
TRBV7-2 NA ASSSPGRPNYGYT
TRBV9 NA ASSPLGQSRYT
TRBV27 TRBD2 ASKGLAGGPAGELF
TRBV7-2 TRBD2 ASSLRAGEPPHEQF
TRBV7-9 TRBD2 ASSLQASGEKY
TRBV7-2 TRBD2 ASSHPKRDGTSASEQF
TRBV11-3 NA ASSLRQTTGELF
TRBV6-6 NA ASSGGSEAF
TRBV5-4 NA ASSPVPIAGELF
TRBV6-6 NA ASSLALQGGDGYT
TRBV5-4 NA ASSLDGGGGKLF
TRBV4-1 NA ASSQEMQGNYFYEQY
TRBV5-1 TRBD2 ASRQGLASSTDTQY
TRBV19 NA ASSSKTAGANVLT
TRBV6-1 NA ASSERAGRRNEKLF
TRBV6-4 NA ASSELGANSPLH
TRBV11-2 TRBD1 ASSLDPGGGSFNTEAF
TRBV4-3 TRBD1 ASSQQQGLGEKLF
TRBV11-2 TRBD1 ASSLDRGTNGQY
TRBV11-2 NA ASSLSGFSGNTIY
TRBV5-1 NA ASSLELPGGAIPYTQY
TRBV5-1 NA ASSIGAQPQH
TRBV4-3 NA ASSQAQGTYGYT
TRBV5-1 TRBD1 ASRRTGQTQETQY
TRBV7-9 NA ASSHRTNADTQY
TRBV11-2 TRBD1 ASSQWGTGASTQY
TRBV10-3 TRBD1 AISEPSDRDNEAF
TRBV30 NA ACSIAGANGLT
TRBV6-5 NA ASSYSQVPTYEQY
TRBV4-2 NA ASSLGVRTGELF
TRBV28 TRBD1 ASSFWTGTGFEQY
TRBV5-1 NA ASSPQPPGSNTEAF
TRBV4-1 TRBD1 ASSQEAGTGRNEKLF